The following is a T cell receptor beta chain sequence with its context. Its antigen is not known. The CDR3 extends over 18 amino acids. CDR1 and CDR2 from the germline V gene are LGHNA and YSLEER. Each sample had eight separate cDNA synthesis reactions. A 6-nucleotide sample barcode was carried by the UMIs, which template switching added. TCRdb reprocessed the 5' RACE reads and stores each CDR3 protein as one record, lacking DNA. This sample's table has around 380,000 distinct CDR3 sequences. These data come from a study of monozygotic twins with inflammatory bowel disease. Study-wide findings and caveats: Especially where disease activity was present, IBD patients had fewer clonotypes in common with others than healthy twins did. Some repertoire variability may stem from patients' differing immunosuppressive treatments.

The V and J genes are TRBV4-3 and TRBJ2-6; absent DNA, TCRdb's TRBD2 call cannot be checked. The TCR sequence derives from a human donor with ulcerative colitis or Crohn's disease, or a healthy co-twin of an affected twin (not recorded which). The specimen was blood. CDR3 in amino acids: CASSLGLAGSSGANVLTF.